This TCR beta chain was recorded in a study of neurological immune-mediated disorders. Via MiXCR, TCRdb re-called the 5' RACE reads, giving one row per CDR3 protein. The sample includes tens of thousands of distinct CDR3 sequences, about 10% of them seen just once. Deletions cut 0 bases from V and 2 bases from J, with 3 bases between. The CDR3 consists of 13 residues. Germline CDR1 is LGHNA and CDR2 is YSLEER. In this sample, this clonotype turned up many times. This TCR was recovered from a man in his 60s in good health. Sequenced input: PBMCs. This chain joins TRBV4-3 and TRBJ2-3; unclear D gene. The CDR3 loop is CASSQDLTDTQYF. The CDR3 coding sequence is TGCGCCAGCAGCCAAGACCTCACAGATACGCAGTATTTT.